Listed below are T cell receptor beta chains from one sample, sequenced in a study of blood T cell repertoires in COVID-19. Repertoires were generated with immunoSEQ multiplex PCR, while TCRdb's copy carries only in-frame clones and drops some. The sample has over 150,000 clones, 80% to 85% seen once. Sequenced: peripheral blood. These TCRs come from a man aged 65 to 79 with active or convalescent COVID-19. Each CDR3 is given with its conserved first and last residue. D genes are given only for firm matches. Rows may omit the clone size; those that give it use once, few, many or a size class.

abundance: few
j_gene: TRBJ2-5
d_gene: .
v_gene: TRBV7-2
CDR3aa: CASSPDSQETQYF
CDR3nt: TGTGCCAGCAGCCCGGACAGTCAAGAGACCCAGTACTTC

abundance: .
j_gene: TRBJ2-6
d_gene: .
v_gene: TRBV5-1
CDR3aa: CASSSPSAVGANVLTF
CDR3nt: TGCGCCAGCAGCTCGCCCAGTGCCGTAGGGGCCAACGTCCTGACTTTC

abundance: .
j_gene: TRBJ2-5
d_gene: .
v_gene: TRBV5-4
CDR3aa: CASSLQGSQETQYF
CDR3nt: TGTGCCAGCAGCTTACAGGGATCCCAAGAGACCCAGTACTTC

abundance: .
j_gene: TRBJ1-6
d_gene: TRBD1
v_gene: TRBV9
CDR3aa: CASSAAPGQNSPLHF
CDR3nt: TGTGCCAGCAGCGCGGCCCCGGGACAGAATTCACCCCTCCACTTT

abundance: .
j_gene: TRBJ2-7
d_gene: .
v_gene: TRBV6-5
CDR3aa: CATSLFLNSYEQYF
CDR3nt: TGTGCCACCTCGTTATTCCTAAACTCCTACGAGCAGTACTTC

abundance: .
j_gene: TRBJ2-6
d_gene: .
v_gene: TRBV19
CDR3aa: CASRRDSWGANVLTF
CDR3nt: TGTGCCAGCCGCCGAGATAGCTGGGGGGCCAACGTCCTGACTTTC

abundance: .
j_gene: TRBJ2-1
d_gene: TRBD2
v_gene: TRBV11-2
CDR3aa: CASSLGTSGNNEQFF
CDR3nt: TGTGCCAGCAGCCTAGGGACTAGCGGAAACAATGAGCAGTTCTTC

abundance: few
j_gene: TRBJ2-5
d_gene: TRBD2
v_gene: TRBV5-6
CDR3aa: CASTRFTAGEGETQYF
CDR3nt: TGTGCCAGCACGCGATTCACCGCCGGGGAGGGAGAGACCCAGTACTTC

abundance: .
j_gene: TRBJ2-7
d_gene: TRBD1
v_gene: TRBV28
CDR3aa: CASREAGGTYEQYF
CDR3nt: TGTGCCAGCAGAGAGGCAGGGGGCACGTACGAGCAGTACTTC

abundance: .
j_gene: TRBJ2-3
d_gene: TRBD2
v_gene: TRBV6-6
CDR3aa: CASSRPLEAGVTDTQYF
CDR3nt: TGTGCCAGCAGTCGCCCGTTGGAAGCGGGGGTCACAGATACGCAGTATTTT

abundance: .
j_gene: TRBJ2-3
d_gene: .
v_gene: TRBV2
CDR3aa: CASSEQGYTQYF
CDR3nt: TGTGCCAGCAGCGAACAGGGTTACACGCAGTATTTT

abundance: .
j_gene: TRBJ1-6
d_gene: TRBD1
v_gene: TRBV29-1
CDR3aa: CSAAIGTVNSPLHF
CDR3nt: TGCAGCGCTGCTATCGGGACAGTTAATTCACCCCTCCACTTT

abundance: .
j_gene: TRBJ2-4
d_gene: TRBD2
v_gene: TRBV12-3/TRBV12-4
CDR3aa: CASLRGGPPQYF
CDR3nt: TGTGCCAGCCTCCGGGGGGGTCCACCTCAGTACTTC

abundance: .
j_gene: TRBJ1-2
d_gene: TRBD1
v_gene: TRBV6-5
CDR3aa: CASSSNRGTNYGYTF
CDR3nt: TGTGCCAGCAGTTCTAACAGGGGGACCAACTATGGCTACACCTTC

abundance: .
j_gene: TRBJ2-5
d_gene: TRBD2
v_gene: TRBV19
CDR3aa: CASRPSGSQETQYF
CDR3nt: TGTGCCAGCCGCCCTAGCGGTTCCCAAGAGACCCAGTACTTC

abundance: .
j_gene: TRBJ1-2
d_gene: .
v_gene: TRBV12-3/TRBV12-4
CDR3aa: CASSTGNDGYTF
CDR3nt: TGTGCCAGCAGTACAGGGAACGATGGCTACACCTTC

abundance: .
j_gene: TRBJ1-2
d_gene: TRBD1
v_gene: TRBV3-1/TRBV3-2
CDR3aa: CASSQTGRRQGSVGYTF
CDR3nt: TGTGCCAGCAGCCAAACGGGCCGGAGACAGGGATCAGTTGGCTACACCTTC

abundance: .
j_gene: TRBJ2-1
d_gene: .
v_gene: TRBV5-1
CDR3aa: CASSLANVGAWSYNEQFF
CDR3nt: TGCGCCAGCAGCTTGGCCAATGTCGGAGCGTGGTCCTACAATGAGCAGTTCTTC